Each of the 6 T cell receptor beta chains below was sequenced from the same sample in a study of T cell repertoires in cytomegalovirus infection (dated by TCRdb to 2018 to 2020). No cognate antigen is known for these TCRs. The treatment or condition label here, explained by the study, means: in vitro stimulation with specific CMV peptide epitopes to enrich CMV-specific T cells. TCRdb shows the sequencer as Illumina HiSeq 1500. The public reads were reanalyzed by TCRdb: fastp trimming at Q25, MiXCR alignment, in-frame beta chains only. Entries are consolidated by CDR3 protein sequence, retaining the most common genes and DNA. Here the sample has around 500,000 distinct CDR3 sequences; about 42% occur a single time. The top ten clones comprise around 44% of the sample. Sequenced material: cultured PBMCs, taken from culture after CMV antigen stimulation. These receptors were obtained from a human donor in good health (CMV status not recorded). Some clones in this sample may be carry-over from other donors' samples.

This sequence joins TRBV2 and TRBJ1-6; D perhaps matches TRBD1 (5 bases). V was cut by 8 bases and J by 7 bases, with 18 bases left in between. Per the germline V gene, CDR1 is SNHLY and CDR2 is FYNNEI. The CDR3 consists of 15 residues. DNA for the CDR3: TGTGCCAGCCACAGGCGGGGGAGCGGCAATTCACCCCTCCACTTT. Translated: CASHRRGSGNSPLHF.

Only a few counts were recorded for this clonotype. This sequence joins TRBV4-2 and TRBJ1-3; D is ambiguous. The CDR3 consists of 16 residues. The V end was cut by 1 base, the J end by 0 bases, with 10 bases between. Germline V gene data show CDR1 as LGHNA and CDR2 as YNFKEQ. In DNA form, the CDR3 reads TGTGCCAGCAGCCAAGCGGCGGGATACTCTGGAAACACCATATATTTT. Its translation: CASSQAAGYSGNTIYF.

The chain joins TRBV12-3 or TRBV12-4 to TRBJ2-4; D not certain. CDR3 length: 13 amino acids. Between the trimmed V and J ends, which lost 6 bases and 9 bases, there was a span of 15 bases. The CDR3 reads CASSPSLHSIQYF. CDR3 coding DNA: TGTGCCAGCAGCCCCTCTCTACATTCCATTCAGTACTTC.

The chain recombines TRBV19 with TRBJ2-4; TRBD2 aligns across 8 bases. The CDR3 length is 15 residues. V lost 6 bases and J lost 3; bases outside the gene matches: 7. Per the germline V gene, CDR1 is LNHDA and CDR2 is SQIVND (reference sequence). CDR3 nucleotide sequence: TGTGCCAGTAGCACGGGGGGGGAAATCAAAAACATTCAGTACTTC. Encoded protein: CASSTGGEIKNIQYF.

The chain couples TRBV4-2 to TRBJ2-2; 8 nucleotides align to TRBD2. V dropped 1 base and J dropped 8; count of bases not matched to a gene: 9. This CDR3 has 16 residues. Germline lookup yields CDR1 LGHNA and CDR2 YNFKEQ. CDR3 DNA sequence: TGTGCCAGCAGCCAAGTGGGACTAGGCCTTCTGGGGGAGCTGTTTTTT. Translating gives CASSQVGLGLLGELFF.

The chain employs TRBV6-2 or TRBV6-3 and TRBJ2-7; the D gene is possibly TRBD1 (5 bases). Trimming left V 4 bases short and J 6 bases short, with 13 bases between. This CDR3 has 13 residues. The germline V gene has CDR1 MNHEY and CDR2 SVGEGT. The CDR3 DNA reads as TGTGCCAGCAGTTCGCGGCAGGGCCTCGAGCAGTACTTC. As protein: CASSSRQGLEQYF.